Below, 8 T cell receptor beta chains from the same sample are listed, as sequenced in a study of PD-1 blockade in classical Hodgkin lymphoma. Every patient relapsed after autologous stem cell transplantation, and brentuximab vedotin exposure varied. The protocol was immunoSEQ multiplex PCR, while the TCRdb copy is restricted to in-frame clones and leaves out a portion. The repertoire consists of 100,000 or so clones, with 80% to 90% occurring once and the leading ten covering approximately 6.3%. Sequenced material: peripheral blood mononuclear cells (PBMCs), taken before the second cycle of nivolumab. These TCRs come from a human donor with classical Hodgkin lymphoma.

V usage is TRBV5-1 and J usage is TRBJ1-3, with 7 positions matching TRBD1. Trimming removed 4 bases from V and 2 bases from J; junction bases left unmatched: 3. Germline CDR1 reads SGHRS; CDR2 reads YFSETQ. This CDR3 is built from 14 residues. The CDR3 DNA reads TGCGCCAGCAGCGAAACAGGGGCTGGAAACACCATATATTTT. This gives the protein CASSETGAGNTIYF.

The DNA of the CDR3 is TGTGCCAGTAGTGCCGACAGGAGGCGGTTGGAAGCTTTCTTT. Encoded protein: CASSADRRRLEAFF. The chain recombines TRBV19 with TRBJ1-1; D is possibly TRBD1 (6 bases). V was shortened by 5 bases and J by 8 bases, with 18 bases between the two germline ends. The CDR3 loop spans 14 amino acids. The V gene's germline CDR1 is LNHDA and CDR2 SQIVND (reference sequence).

The V and J genes are TRBV4-2 and TRBJ1-2; no definite D call. Trimming took 2 bases from V and 0 from J, leaving 10 bases between them. Germline lookup yields CDR1 LGHNA and CDR2 YNFKEQ. The CDR3 covers 15 residues. This chain's CDR3 is CASSQLRTANYGYTF. In nucleotides, the CDR3 is TGTGCCAGCAGCCAATTACGGACGGCTAACTATGGCTACACCTTC.

The V gene is TRBV7-8, the J gene TRBJ1-5, with TRBD1 matching 9 bases. This CDR3 is 14 amino acids long. Trimming removed 6 bases from V and 4 bases from J; junction bases left unmatched: 4. The V gene's germline CDR1 is SGHVS and CDR2 FQNEAQ. Here the CDR3 reads CASSSGQGNQPQHF. Written as DNA, the CDR3 is TGTGCCAGCAGTTCGGGACAGGGTAATCAGCCCCAGCATTTT.

The chain employs TRBV18 and TRBJ2-1; D unresolved. The V gene lost 2 bases and the J gene lost 5 bases, with 10 bases spanning the gap. The CDR3 is 14 amino acids. CDR1 KGHSH and CDR2 LQKENI come from the germline V gene. CDR3: CASSPISGHNEQFF. The CDR3 DNA follows: TGTGCCAGCTCACCAATCTCCGGACACAATGAGCAGTTCTTC.

V usage is TRBV19 and J usage is TRBJ1-1; 8 bases map to TRBD1. CDR3 length: 15 amino acids. V was clipped by 6 bases and J by 1 base; unmatched bases: 7. Germline V lookup: CDR1 LNHDA, CDR2 SQIVND (reference sequence). In DNA, the CDR3 is TGTGCCAGTAGACGGGCCACAGGGGGGAACACTGAAGCTTTCTTT. Amino acid sequence: CASRRATGGNTEAFF. The variable domain in full, completed from reference TRBV19 and TRBJ1-1, reads DGGITQSPKYLFRKEGQNVTLSCEQNLNHDAMYWYRQDPGQGLRLIYYSQIVNDFQKGDIAEGYSVSREKKESFPLTVTSAQKNPTAFYLCASRRATGGNTEAFFGQGTRLTVV.

CDR3 in amino acids: CASAGGTGNNEQFF. CDR3 in DNA: TGCGCCAGCGCTGGGGGGACAGGGAACAATGAGCAGTTCTTC. V gene TRBV5-1 combines with J gene TRBJ2-1; 9 bases are a match to TRBD1. CDR3 length: 14 residues. The V gene end was trimmed by 7 bases and the J gene end by 5 bases; junction bases not matched to a gene: 7. Germline CDR1 and CDR2: SGHRS and YFSETQ.

This chain connects TRBV7-8 to TRBJ2-2; a weak D match, TRBD1 (6 bases). With 2 bases removed from V and 7 bases from J, the gap between germline ends came to 11 bases. CDR3 size: 14 residues. Germline V gives CDR1 SGHVS, CDR2 FQNEAQ. The DNA of the CDR3 is TGTGCCAGCAGCTTACTACCAGGGGTCGGGGAGCTGTTTTTT. Encoded protein: CASSLLPGVGELFF.